This TCR beta chain was found in a study of blood T cell repertoires in COVID-19. A single count supports this clone. TCRdb's copy holds only in-frame clones and misses some; the assay was immunoSEQ multiplex PCR. The repertoire has some 200,000 clones, approximately 85% of them found once; the top ten carry 6.5% to 10%. There are 15 residues in the CDR3. The germline gives CDR1 MNHNS, CDR2 SASEGT. After removal of 0 bases from V and 5 bases from J, the junction contained 4 bases not matched to a gene. Sequencing was carried out using peripheral blood. V is TRBV6-1 and J is TRBJ1-5; 7 positions match TRBD1. The receptor comes from an older woman with acute or convalescent COVID-19. CDR3 loop: CASSEADREDQPQHF. The CDR3 nucleotides are TGTGCCAGCAGTGAAGCCGACAGGGAGGATCAGCCCCAGCATTTT.